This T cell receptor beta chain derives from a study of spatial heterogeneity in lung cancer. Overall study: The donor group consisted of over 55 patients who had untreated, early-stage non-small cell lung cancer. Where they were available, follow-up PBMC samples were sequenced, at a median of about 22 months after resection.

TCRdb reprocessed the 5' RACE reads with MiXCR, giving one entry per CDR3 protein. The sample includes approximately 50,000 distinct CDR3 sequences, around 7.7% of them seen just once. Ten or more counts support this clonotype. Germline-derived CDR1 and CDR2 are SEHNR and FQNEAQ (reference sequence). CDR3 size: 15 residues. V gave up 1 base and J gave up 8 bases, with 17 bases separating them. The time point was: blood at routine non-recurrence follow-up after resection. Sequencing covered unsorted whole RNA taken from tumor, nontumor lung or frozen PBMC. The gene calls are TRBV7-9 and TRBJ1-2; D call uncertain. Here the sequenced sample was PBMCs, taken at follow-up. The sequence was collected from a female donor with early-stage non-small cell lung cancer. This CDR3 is CASSLGPGRPTGYTF. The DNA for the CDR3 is TGTGCCAGCAGCTTAGGCCCCGGTAGGCCAACGGGCTACACCTTC.